One T cell receptor (beta chain) is described in this entry. Its antigen is currently unknown. The data belong to a study of cytomegalovirus exposure and HLA in healthy donors. Overall study results and limits: Despite most TCR sequences being rare, some public TCRs occurred in many donors.

Assay: immunoSEQ multiplex PCR; the TCRdb copy retains only in-frame clones and omits some. Of around 150,000 clones listed, around 92% are singletons. Per germline, CDR1 SGHTA and CDR2 FQGNSA. This CDR3 has 15 amino acids. Trimming at V came to 3 bases and at J to 5 bases, leaving 6 bases not matched to a gene. The source is a woman aged 18-29 years in good health and CMV-seropositive. The sequenced sample consisted of PBMCs. The chain recombines TRBV7-2 with TRBJ1-5; TRBD1 agrees at 8 bases. This CDR3 reads CASSLGSGGHQPQHF. DNA for the CDR3: TGTGCCAGCAGCTTGGGCTCAGGGGGCCATCAGCCCCAGCATTTT.